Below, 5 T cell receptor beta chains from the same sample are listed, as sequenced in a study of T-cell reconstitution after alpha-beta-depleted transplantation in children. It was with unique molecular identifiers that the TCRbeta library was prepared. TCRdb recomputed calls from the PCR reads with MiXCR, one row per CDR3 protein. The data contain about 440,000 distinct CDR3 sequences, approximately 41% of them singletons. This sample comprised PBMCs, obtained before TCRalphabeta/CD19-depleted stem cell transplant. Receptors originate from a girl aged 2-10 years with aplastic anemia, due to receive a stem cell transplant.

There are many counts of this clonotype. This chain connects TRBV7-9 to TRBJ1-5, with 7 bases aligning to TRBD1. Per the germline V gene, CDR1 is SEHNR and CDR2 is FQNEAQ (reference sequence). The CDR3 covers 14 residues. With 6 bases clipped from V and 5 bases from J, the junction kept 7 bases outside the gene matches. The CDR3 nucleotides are TGTGCCAGCAGTAGTGACAGGGCCGATCAGCCCCAGCATTTT. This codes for CASSSDRADQPQHF.

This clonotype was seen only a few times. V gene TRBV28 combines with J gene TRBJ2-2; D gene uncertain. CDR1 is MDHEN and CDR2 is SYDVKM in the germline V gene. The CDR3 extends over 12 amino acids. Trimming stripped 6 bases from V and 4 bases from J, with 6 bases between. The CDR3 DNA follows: TGTGCCAGCAGCGGCCGCACCGGGGAGCTGTTTTTT. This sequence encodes CASSGRTGELFF.

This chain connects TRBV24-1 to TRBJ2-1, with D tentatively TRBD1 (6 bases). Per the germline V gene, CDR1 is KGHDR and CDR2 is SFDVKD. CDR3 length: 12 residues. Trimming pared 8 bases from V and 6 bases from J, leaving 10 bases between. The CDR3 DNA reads TGTGCCACCATGGACAGCATCAATGAGCAGTTCTTC. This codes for CATMDSINEQFF.

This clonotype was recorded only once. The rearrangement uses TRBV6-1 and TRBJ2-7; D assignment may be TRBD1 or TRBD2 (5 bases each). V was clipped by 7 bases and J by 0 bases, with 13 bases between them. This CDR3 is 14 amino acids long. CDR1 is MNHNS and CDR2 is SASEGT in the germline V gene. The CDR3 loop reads CASTGWGFSYEQYF. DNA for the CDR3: TGTGCCAGCACCGGGTGGGGGTTCTCCTACGAGCAGTACTTC.

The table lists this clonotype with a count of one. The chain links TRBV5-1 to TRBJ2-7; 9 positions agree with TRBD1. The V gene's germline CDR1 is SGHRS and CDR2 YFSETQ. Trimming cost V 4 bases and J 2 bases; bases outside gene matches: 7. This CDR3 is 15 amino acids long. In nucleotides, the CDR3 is TGCGCCAGCAGCGTCGACGGGACAGGGACCTACGAGCAGTACTTC. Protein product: CASSVDGTGTYEQYF. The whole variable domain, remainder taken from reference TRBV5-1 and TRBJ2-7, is KAGVTQTPRYLIKTRGQQVTLSCSPISGHRSVSWYQQTPGQGLQFLFEYFSETQRNKGNFPGRFSGRQFSNSRSEMNVSTLELGDSALYLCASSVDGTGTYEQYFGPGTRLTVT.